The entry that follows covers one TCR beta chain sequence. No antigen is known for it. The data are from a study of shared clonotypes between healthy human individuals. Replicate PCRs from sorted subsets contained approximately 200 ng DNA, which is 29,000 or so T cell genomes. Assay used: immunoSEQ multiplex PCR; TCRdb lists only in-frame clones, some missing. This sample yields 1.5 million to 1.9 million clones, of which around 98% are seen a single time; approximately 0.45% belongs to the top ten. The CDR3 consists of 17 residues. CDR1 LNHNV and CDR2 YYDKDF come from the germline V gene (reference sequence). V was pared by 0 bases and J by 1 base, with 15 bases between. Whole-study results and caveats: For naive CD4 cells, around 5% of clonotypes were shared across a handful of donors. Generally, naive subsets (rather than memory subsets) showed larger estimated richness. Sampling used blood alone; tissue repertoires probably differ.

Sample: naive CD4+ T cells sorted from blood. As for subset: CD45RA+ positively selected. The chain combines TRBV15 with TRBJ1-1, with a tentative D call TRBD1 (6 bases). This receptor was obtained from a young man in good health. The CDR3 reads CATSRDYLGTSNTEAFF. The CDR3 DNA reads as TGTGCCACCAGCAGAGATTATTTGGGGACATCGAACACTGAAGCTTTCTTT.